The T cell receptor (beta chain) described here comes from a study of blood T cell repertoires in COVID-19. Study information: Acute and convalescent COVID-19 samples came from the United States, Italy and Spain. In each case, the material was cDNA or gDNA derived from T cells, B-cell-depleted T cells, or PBMCs.

The CDR3 spans 15 residues. The germline V gene has CDR1 SGDLS and CDR2 YYNGEE. Trimming took 3 bases from V and 7 from J; bases not matched to a gene: 6. In the original workflow: It was from reference gene primer amplification that nucleated cell counts were estimated. Here immunoSEQ multiplex PCR was the method, and the copy in TCRdb shows in-frame clones only, minus some. V and J calls and clone size are as listed in that table; D and trimming were resolved from the DNA. The sample consists of about 94,000 clones, roughly four fifths of them appearing once. This sequence joins TRBV9 and TRBJ2-1; 11 bases align to TRBD1. The origin of this receptor is a man in his 60s with acute or convalescent COVID-19. The sequenced material came from peripheral blood. CDR3 bases: TGTGCCAGCAGCGCCCCCGGGACAGGGGGGAATGAGCAGTTCTTC. As protein: CASSAPGTGGNEQFF.